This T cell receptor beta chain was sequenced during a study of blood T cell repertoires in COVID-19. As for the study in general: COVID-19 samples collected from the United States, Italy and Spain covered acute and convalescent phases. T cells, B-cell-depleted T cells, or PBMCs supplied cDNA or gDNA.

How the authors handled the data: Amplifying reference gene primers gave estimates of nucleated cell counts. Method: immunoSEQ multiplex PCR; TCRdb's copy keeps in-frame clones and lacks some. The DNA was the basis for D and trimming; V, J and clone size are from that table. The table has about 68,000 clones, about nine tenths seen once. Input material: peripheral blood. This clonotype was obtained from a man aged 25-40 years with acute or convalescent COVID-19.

CDR3 region: CASSYSTRASQHF. CDR3 coding DNA: TGTGCCAGCAGTTACTCGACTAGAGCATCCCAGCATTTT. The rearrangement uses TRBV6-5 and TRBJ1-5; D is uncertain. The CDR3 loop spans 13 amino acids. Between the trimmed V and J ends, which lost 0 bases and 11 bases, there was a span of 11 bases. Germline CDR1 and CDR2: MNHEY and SVGAGI.